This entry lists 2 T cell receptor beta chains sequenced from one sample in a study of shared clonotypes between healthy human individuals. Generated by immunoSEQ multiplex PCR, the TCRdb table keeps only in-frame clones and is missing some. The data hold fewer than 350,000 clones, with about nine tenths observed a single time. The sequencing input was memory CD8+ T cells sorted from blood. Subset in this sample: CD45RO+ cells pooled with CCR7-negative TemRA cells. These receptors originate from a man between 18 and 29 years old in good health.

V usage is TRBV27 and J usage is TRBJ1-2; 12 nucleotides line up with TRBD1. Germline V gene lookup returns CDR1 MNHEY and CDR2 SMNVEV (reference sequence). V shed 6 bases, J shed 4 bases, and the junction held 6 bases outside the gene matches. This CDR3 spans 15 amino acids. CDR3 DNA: TGTGCCAGCAGCCGGGACAGGGGGCGCACCTATGGCTACACCTTC. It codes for CASSRDRGRTYGYTF.

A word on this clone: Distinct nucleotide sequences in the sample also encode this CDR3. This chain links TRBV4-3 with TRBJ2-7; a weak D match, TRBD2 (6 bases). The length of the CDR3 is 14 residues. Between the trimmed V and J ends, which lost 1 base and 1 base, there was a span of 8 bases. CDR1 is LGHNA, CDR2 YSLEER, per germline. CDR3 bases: TGCGCCAGCAGCCAAGGGCGGGGATCCTACGAGCAGTACTTC. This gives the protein CASSQGRGSYEQYF.